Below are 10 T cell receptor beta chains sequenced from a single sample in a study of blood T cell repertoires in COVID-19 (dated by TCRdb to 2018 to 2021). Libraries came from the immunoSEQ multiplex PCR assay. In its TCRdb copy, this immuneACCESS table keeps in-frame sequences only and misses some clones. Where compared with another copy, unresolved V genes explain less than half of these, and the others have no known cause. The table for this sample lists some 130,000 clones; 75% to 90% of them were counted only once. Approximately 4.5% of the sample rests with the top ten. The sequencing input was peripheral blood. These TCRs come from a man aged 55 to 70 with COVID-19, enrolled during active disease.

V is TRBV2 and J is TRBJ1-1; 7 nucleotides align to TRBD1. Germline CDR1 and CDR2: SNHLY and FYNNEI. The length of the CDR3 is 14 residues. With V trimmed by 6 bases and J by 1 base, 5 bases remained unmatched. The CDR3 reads CASRVDRANTEAFF. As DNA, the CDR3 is TGTGCCAGCAGGGTTGACAGGGCGAACACTGAAGCTTTCTTT.

The CDR3 sequence is CATRRGNQPQHF. In nucleotides, the CDR3 is TGTGCCACCCGCCGAGGCAATCAGCCCCAGCATTTT. This sequence joins TRBV5-8 and TRBJ1-5; no firm D call. CDR3 length equals 12 residues. The germline V gene encodes CDR1 SGHTS and CDR2 YDEGEE. V shed 9 bases and J shed 2 bases, with 9 bases lying between them.

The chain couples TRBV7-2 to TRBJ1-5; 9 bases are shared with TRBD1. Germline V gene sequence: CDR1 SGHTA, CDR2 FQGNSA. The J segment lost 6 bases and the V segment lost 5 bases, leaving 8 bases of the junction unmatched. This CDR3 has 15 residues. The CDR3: CASSPETGGIQPQHF. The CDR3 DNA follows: TGTGCCAGCAGCCCAGAGACAGGGGGAATTCAGCCCCAGCATTTT.

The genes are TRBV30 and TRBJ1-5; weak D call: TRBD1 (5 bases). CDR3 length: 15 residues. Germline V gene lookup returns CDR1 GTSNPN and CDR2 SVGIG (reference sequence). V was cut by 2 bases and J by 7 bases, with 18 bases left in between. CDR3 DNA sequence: TGTGCCTGGAGTCCCCCTGGCGGGACCGGCCAGCCCCAGCATTTT. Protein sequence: CAWSPPGGTGQPQHF.

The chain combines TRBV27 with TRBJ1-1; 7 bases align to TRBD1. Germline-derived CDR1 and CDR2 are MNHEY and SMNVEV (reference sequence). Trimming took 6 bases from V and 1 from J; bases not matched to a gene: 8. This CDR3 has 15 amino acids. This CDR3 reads CASSLLDRENTEAFF. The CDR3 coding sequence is TGTGCCAGCAGCCTTCTCGACAGGGAGAACACTGAAGCTTTCTTT.

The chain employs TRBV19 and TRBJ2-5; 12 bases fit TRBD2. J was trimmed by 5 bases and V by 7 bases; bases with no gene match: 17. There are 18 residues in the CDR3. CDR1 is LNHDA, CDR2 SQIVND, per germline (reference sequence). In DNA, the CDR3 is TGTGCCAGTACTCTTAGAGGACTAGCGGGGCCCTTCCCGGAGACCCAGTACTTC. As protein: CASTLRGLAGPFPETQYF.

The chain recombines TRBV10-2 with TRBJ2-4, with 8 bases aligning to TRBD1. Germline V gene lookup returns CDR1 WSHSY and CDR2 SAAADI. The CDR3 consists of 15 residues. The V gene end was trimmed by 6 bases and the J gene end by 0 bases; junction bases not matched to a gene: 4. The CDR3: CASSAGQVAKNIQYF. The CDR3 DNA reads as TGCGCCAGCAGCGCGGGACAGGTAGCCAAAAACATTCAGTACTTC.

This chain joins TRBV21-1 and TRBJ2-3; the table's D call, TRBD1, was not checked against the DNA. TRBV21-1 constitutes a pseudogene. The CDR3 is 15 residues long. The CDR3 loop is CASNGQVPITDTQYF. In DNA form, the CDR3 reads TGTGCCAGCAACGGACAGGTCCCTATCACAGATACGCAGTATTTT.

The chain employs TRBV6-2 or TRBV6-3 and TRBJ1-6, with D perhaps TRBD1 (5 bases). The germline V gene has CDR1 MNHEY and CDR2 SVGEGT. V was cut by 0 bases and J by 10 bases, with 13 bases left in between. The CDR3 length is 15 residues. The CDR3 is CASSYSTQGSSPLHF. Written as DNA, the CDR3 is TGTGCCAGCAGTTACTCGACCCAGGGAAGCTCACCCCTCCACTTT.

CDR3 sequence (DNA): TGCAGTCCACGTGGGGGGGGCGAGCAGTACTTC. Translation: CSPRGGGEQYF. This chain links TRBV20-1 with TRBJ2-7; 7 positions match TRBD2. CDR3 length equals 11 residues. V trimming: 8 bases; J trimming: 6 bases; junction bases outside the gene matches: 7. Germline CDR1 is DFQATT and CDR2 is SNEGSKA (reference sequence).